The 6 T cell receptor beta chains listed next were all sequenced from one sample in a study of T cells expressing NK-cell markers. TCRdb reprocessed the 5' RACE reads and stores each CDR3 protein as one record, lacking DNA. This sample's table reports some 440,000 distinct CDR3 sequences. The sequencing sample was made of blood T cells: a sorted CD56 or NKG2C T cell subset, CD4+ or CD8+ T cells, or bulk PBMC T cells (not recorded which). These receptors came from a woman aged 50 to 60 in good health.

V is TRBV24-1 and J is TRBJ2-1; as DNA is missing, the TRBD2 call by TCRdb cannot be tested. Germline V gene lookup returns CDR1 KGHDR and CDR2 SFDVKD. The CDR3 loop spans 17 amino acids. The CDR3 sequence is CATSEPIGGTSGNEQFF.

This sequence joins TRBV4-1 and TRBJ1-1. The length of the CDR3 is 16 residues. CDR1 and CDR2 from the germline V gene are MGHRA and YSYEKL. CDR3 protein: CASSQEGAAINTEAFF.

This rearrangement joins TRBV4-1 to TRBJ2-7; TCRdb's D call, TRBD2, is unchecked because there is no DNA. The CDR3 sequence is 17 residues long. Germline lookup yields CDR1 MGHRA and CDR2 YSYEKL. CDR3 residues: CASSRPQGLAQFYEQYF.

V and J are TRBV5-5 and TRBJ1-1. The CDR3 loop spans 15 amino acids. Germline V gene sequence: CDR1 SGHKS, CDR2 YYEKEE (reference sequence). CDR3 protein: CASSFWWRGNAEAFF. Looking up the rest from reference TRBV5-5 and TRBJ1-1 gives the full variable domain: DAGVTQSPTHLIKTRGQQVTLRCSPISGHKSVSWYQQVLGQGPQFIFQYYEKEERGRGNFPDRFSARQFPNYSSELNVNALLLGDSALYLCASSFWWRGNAEAFFGQGTRLTVV.

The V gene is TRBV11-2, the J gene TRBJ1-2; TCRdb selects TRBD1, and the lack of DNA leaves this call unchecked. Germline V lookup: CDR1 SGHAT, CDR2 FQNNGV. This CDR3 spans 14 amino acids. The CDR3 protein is CASSSPTGDYGYTF.

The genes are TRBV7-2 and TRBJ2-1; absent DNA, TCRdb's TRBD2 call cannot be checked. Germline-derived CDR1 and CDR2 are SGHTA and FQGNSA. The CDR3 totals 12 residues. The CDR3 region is CASSLPFLGQFF.